This TCR beta chain was observed in a study of early T cells in non-severe SARS-CoV-2 infection. Across the whole study: Chains stayed unpaired after sequencing of bulk RNA from unsorted whole blood.

CDR3 length: 15 residues. Germline CDR1 is SGHTA and CDR2 is FQGNSA. V shed 6 bases and J shed 6 bases, with 21 bases lying between them. With regard to this clonotype: Antigen unknown.

Each single cDNA molecule received a unique molecular identifier. TCRdb reprocessed the 5' RACE reads via MiXCR and lists one record per CDR3 protein. The sample has 50,000 to 70,000 distinct CDR3 sequences; 8% to 10% are singletons. Study findings and constraints: VDJdb matches were skewed toward anti-spike CD8 T cell responses.

The receptor comes from an adult who was a healthcare worker with PCR-confirmed SARS-CoV-2 infection or an uninfected control (not recorded which). The chain combines TRBV7-2 with TRBJ2-7; D possibly corresponds to TRBD1 (6 bases). Source material: whole blood. Here the CDR3 reads CASRPTGSPTSEQYF. In DNA form, the CDR3 reads TGTGCCAGCAGACCTACAGGGTCACCTACTAGCGAGCAGTACTTC.